This TCR beta chain was sequenced during a study of T cell clones after liver transplantation. Whole-study context: A pre-transplant mixed lymphocyte reaction with TCRbeta sequencing defined graft-donor-reactive clones followed in post-transplant blood. At least one year of complete immunosuppression withdrawal without enzymes over twice normal defined tolerance.

TCRdb's table, derived via immunoSEQ multiplex PCR, lists solely in-frame clones and lacks some. The repertoire holds roughly 120,000 clones, less than 95% seen once, with 0.65% to 0.95% in the top ten. Study results and limitations: The donor-reactive repertoire was only partly measurable in two subjects, lacking donor cells. Circulating graft-donor-reactive CD4 TCRbeta sequences fell significantly post-transplant in most of the 8 subjects.

The CDR3 runs to 15 residues. Germline values: CDR1 SGHTA, CDR2 FQGNSA. Trimming at V came to 4 bases and at J to 0 bases, leaving 4 bases not matched to a gene. As for this clone: Its cognate antigen is unknown.

The gene calls are TRBV7-2 and TRBJ1-2, with 8 bases matching TRBD1. Specimen: CD4+ T cells from blood, collected 12 months after liver transplant. The sequence derives from a human patient who received a liver transplant. Among the T cells, some may be from the graft donor. CDR3 amino acids: CASSSTGVANYGYTF. The CDR3 coding sequence is TGTGCCAGCAGCTCGACAGGGGTAGCTAACTATGGCTACACCTTC.